This T cell receptor beta chain was profiled in a study of blood T cell repertoires in COVID-19. Method: immunoSEQ multiplex PCR; TCRdb's copy keeps in-frame clones and lacks some. Found here are some 360,000 clones, around nine tenths of them singletons; the top ten hold approximately 0.93%. Participant ages covered about 18 to 89 years across 20 to 30 US areas. Donors were grouped by their self-reported clinical history. A single count supports this clone. This CDR3 is built from 15 residues. Unmatched junction bases numbered 5, after V lost 0 bases and J lost 4 bases. In germline, CDR1 is SGHRS, CDR2 YFSETQ.

This chain links TRBV5-1 with TRBJ1-2; 8 nucleotides agree with TRBD1. This TCR was recovered from a woman between 25 and 40 years old who had been exposed to COVID-19. The material sequenced was PBMCs or T cells enriched from blood (not recorded which). The CDR3 coding sequence is TGCGCCAGCAGCTTGGATGGGACAGGATTCTATGGCTACACCTTC. Its protein product is CASSLDGTGFYGYTF.